A selection of T cell receptor beta chains follows, all from one sample in a study of blood T cell repertoires in COVID-19. Clones were read by immunoSEQ multiplex PCR, and TCRdb kept only the in-frame ones, dropping some. Of about 120,000 clones in the sample, roughly 84% were seen once. Source material: peripheral blood. These receptors were collected from a man aged 35-49 years with acute or convalescent COVID-19. Both conserved end residues are part of each CDR3. A D gene is named only where the DNA matches it firmly. Size tells how often a clone was seen (once, few, many) or the class of an expanded clone, and some rows leave it out.

clone size	D gene	V gene	J gene	CDR3 protein	CDR3 DNA
once	TRBD2	TRBV28	TRBJ2-1	CASSSWTSGRNNEQFF	TGTGCCAGCAGTTCGTGGACTAGCGGGCGGAACAATGAGCAGTTCTTC
-	TRBD1	TRBV7-2	TRBJ2-5	CASSLGGTGARETQYF	TGTGCCAGCAGCTTAGGGGGGACAGGGGCCCGAGAGACCCAGTACTTC
-	TRBD2	TRBV11-3	TRBJ2-1	CASTSGLGTSLNEQFF	TGTGCCAGCACCTCGGGCCTCGGGACTAGCCTCAATGAGCAGTTCTTC
-	-	TRBV5-6	TRBJ1-6	CASSLAGDIISPLHF	TGTGCCAGCAGCTTGGCCGGGGATATTATTTCACCCCTCCACTTT
-	TRBD2	TRBV6-5	TRBJ2-3	CASSIAGGPNTQYF	TGTGCCAGCAGTATAGCGGGAGGGCCTAATACGCAGTATTTT
-	TRBD1	TRBV18	TRBJ1-3	CASSPLGKGASGNTIYF	TGTGCCAGCTCACCACTGGGCAAGGGGGCTTCTGGAAACACCATATATTTT
-	-	TRBV7-2	TRBJ2-1	CASSLASLSYNEQFF	TGTGCCAGCAGCTTAGCTAGTCTCTCCTACAATGAGCAGTTCTTC
-	-	TRBV5-1	TRBJ1-1	CASSFGDRGGANTEAFF	TGCGCCAGCAGCTTTGGGGACCGCGGGGGCGCGAACACTGAAGCTTTCTTT
-	-	TRBV6-2/TRBV6-3	TRBJ2-7	CASSHAYTTRVYEQYF	TGTGCCAGCAGTCACGCTTATACTACCCGGGTATACGAGCAGTACTTC
-	-	TRBV7-2	TRBJ1-6	CASSLELGRGSPLHF	TGTGCCAGCAGCTTAGAGCTGGGGAGGGGTTCACCCCTCCACTTT
-	-	TRBV28	TRBJ1-1	CASSLRGGGAEAFF	TGTGCCAGCAGTTTACGGGGGGGAGGCGCTGAAGCTTTCTTT
-	TRBD1	TRBV6-5	TRBJ2-7	CASRGTGAPPYEQYF	TGTGCCAGCAGGGGAACAGGGGCCCCCCCCTACGAGCAGTACTTC
-	-	TRBV7-9	TRBJ2-7	CASSPGKGVFHEQYF	TGTGCCAGCAGCCCCGGGAAGGGTGTATTCCACGAGCAGTACTTC
once	-	TRBV2	TRBJ2-4	CASSEELAKNIQYF	TGTGCCAGCAGTGAGGAGCTAGCCAAAAACATTCAGTACTTC
-	TRBD1	TRBV6-5	TRBJ1-2	CATGDRFYGYTF	TGTGCCACAGGGGACAGGTTCTATGGCTACACCTTC
-	-	TRBV5-1	TRBJ2-3	CASSLQGAGTDTQYF	TGCGCCAGCAGCTTGCAAGGGGCTGGCACAGATACGCAGTATTTT
-	-	TRBV23-1	TRBJ2-3	CASSQQGTDTQYF	TGCGCCAGCAGTCAACAGGGGACAGATACGCAGTATTTT
-	TRBD1	TRBV29-1	TRBJ2-7	CSVEGTEGGQYF	TGCAGCGTTGAGGGGACAGAAGGTGGGCAGTACTTC
few	-	TRBV5-1	TRBJ1-1	CASSFGVLNTEAFF	TGCGCCAGCAGCTTTGGAGTTCTGAACACTGAAGCTTTCTTT
-	-	TRBV7-2	TRBJ1-5	CASSPGPSNQPQHF	TGTGCCAGCAGCCCAGGTCCTAGCAATCAGCCCCAGCATTTT
-	TRBD1	TRBV6-5	TRBJ2-2	CASSWGQGFAGELFF	TGTGCCAGCAGTTGGGGACAGGGGTTTGCCGGGGAGCTGTTTTTT
-	-	TRBV21-1	TRBJ2-1	CASTPPPGQGLAYNEQFF	TGTGCCAGCACCCCACCCCCGGGACAGGGCCTCGCCTACAATGAGCAGTTCTTC
once	TRBD1	TRBV6-6	TRBJ2-1	CASSYGRGQEYNEQFF	TGTGCCAGCAGTTACGGCCGGGGACAGGAATACAATGAGCAGTTCTTC
few	-	TRBV7-2	TRBJ1-5	CASRPFGEPNQPQHF	TGTGCCAGCAGACCTTTCGGGGAGCCCAATCAGCCCCAGCATTTT
-	-	TRBV5-4	TRBJ1-1	CASSLVDSHLLNTEAFF	TGTGCCAGCAGCTTGGTTGACAGTCATTTATTGAACACTGAAGCTTTCTTT
-	TRBD2	TRBV9	TRBJ2-2	CASSRRLAGSTGELFF	TGTGCCAGCAGCCGTAGACTAGCGGGATCCACCGGGGAGCTGTTTTTT
-	-	TRBV18	TRBJ2-3	CASLKEGTDTQYF	TGTGCCAGCTTGAAGGAGGGCACAGATACGCAGTATTTT
-	-	TRBV6-2/TRBV6-3	TRBJ2-7	CASSYRQNAAYEQYF	TGTGCCAGCAGTTACCGACAGAACGCAGCCTACGAGCAGTACTTC
-	TRBD1	TRBV7-6	TRBJ2-2	CASSLRQGRTGELFF	TGTGCCAGCAGCCTACGACAGGGCCGCACCGGGGAGCTGTTTTTT
-	-	TRBV5-1	TRBJ1-1	CASSPGQTSMNTEAFF	TGCGCCAGCAGCCCCGGACAGACCTCCATGAACACTGAAGCTTTCTTT
-	TRBD1	TRBV7-2	TRBJ2-2	CASSKGGANTGELFF	TGTGCCAGCAGCAAAGGGGGCGCGAACACCGGGGAGCTGTTTTTT
-	-	TRBV4-1	TRBJ2-2	CASSRRGGERGELFF	TGCGCCAGCAGCCGAAGGGGCGGGGAGAGAGGGGAGCTGTTTTTT
-	-	TRBV18	TRBJ2-5	CASSPPGFGETQYF	TGTGCCAGCTCACCTCCAGGGTTTGGAGAGACCCAGTACTTC
-	-	TRBV6-5	TRBJ2-1	CASSQPPEGYNEQFF	TGTGCCAGCAGTCAGCCGCCGGAGGGATACAATGAGCAGTTCTTC
once	-	TRBV14	TRBJ2-7	CASSQGQPGYYEQYF	TGTGCCAGCAGCCAAGGTCAACCGGGATACTACGAGCAGTACTTC
-	TRBD1	TRBV4-1	TRBJ1-2	CASSFAQGDYGYTF	TGCGCCAGCAGCTTCGCCCAGGGGGACTATGGCTACACCTTC
-	-	TRBV5-1	TRBJ2-2	CASSRAQTDTGELFF	TGCGCCAGCAGCCGAGCCCAAACAGACACCGGGGAGCTGTTTTTT
-	TRBD1	TRBV4-3	TRBJ2-1	CAASGDRGNEQFF	TGCGCCGCCTCGGGGGACAGGGGGAATGAGCAGTTCTTC
-	-	TRBV6-2/TRBV6-3	TRBJ2-7	CASSYQGGPYEQYF	TGTGCCAGCAGTTACCAGGGGGGACCCTACGAGCAGTACTTC
-	-	TRBV6-6	TRBJ2-5	CASRRQGETQYF	TGTGCCAGCAGAAGACAAGGAGAGACCCAGTACTTC
once	-	TRBV7-8	TRBJ1-5	CASSEGQGQPQHF	TGTGCCAGCAGCGAGGGCCAGGGGCAGCCCCAGCATTTT
-	TRBD1	TRBV28	TRBJ1-3	CASSPPPGQGRNTIYF	TGTGCCAGCAGTCCACCTCCGGGACAGGGGAGAAACACCATATATTTT
-	-	TRBV6-5	TRBJ1-1	CASSYLRSTEAFF	TGTGCCAGCAGTTACCTCCGGAGCACTGAAGCTTTCTTT
-	-	TRBV11-2	TRBJ2-1	CASSLELARYEQFF	TGTGCCAGCAGCTTAGAACTAGCTAGATATGAGCAGTTCTTC
-	TRBD1	TRBV30	TRBJ1-6	CAWRGQATYNSPLHF	TGTGCCTGGAGGGGACAGGCGACCTATAATTCACCCCTCCACTTT
-	TRBD2	TRBV7-8	TRBJ2-7	CASSASGSHYEQYF	TGTGCCAGCAGCGCTAGCGGGAGTCACTACGAGCAGTACTTC
-	TRBD2	TRBV18	TRBJ2-1	CASSPRGGEQFF	TGTGCCAGCTCACCACGGGGGGGTGAGCAGTTCTTC
-	TRBD2	TRBV6-5	TRBJ2-1	CASSTPGGGRFF	TGTGCCAGCAGTACCCCGGGAGGGGGTAGGTTCTTC
few	TRBD2	TRBV7-2	TRBJ2-3	CASSLGLAWDTQYF	TGTGCCAGCAGCTTGGGACTAGCGTGGGATACGCAGTATTTT
-	TRBD1	TRBV5-1	TRBJ2-7	CASSLAEGAGYEQYF	TGCGCCAGCAGCTTGGCCGAGGGGGCTGGGTACGAGCAGTACTTC